The entry below describes one T cell receptor beta chain. With 4 bases clipped from V and 1 base from J, the junction kept 3 bases outside the gene matches. The germline V gene has CDR1 MNHEY and CDR2 SVGAGI. This CDR3 spans 14 amino acids. This sample is drawn from a study of OX40 agonist ivuxolimab in advanced cancers. Whole-study context: A mean age of around 63 years, range about 20 to 79, was recorded, and 70% to 85% were male.

Data came from immunoSEQ multiplex PCR; TCRdb stores just in-frame clones and leaves some out. The sample includes nearly 20,000 clones, about four fifths of them seen just once. The chain combines TRBV6-5 with TRBJ2-7, with TRBD1 matching over 8 bases. This TCR came from an adult with an advanced solid tumor such as melanoma, head and neck, liver or kidney cancer. This material consisted of CD4+ or CD8+ T cells sorted from blood, taken in a trial of the OX40 agonist ivuxolimab. The CDR3 sequence: CASSSGQGSYEQYF. CDR3 nucleotides: TGTGCCAGCAGTTCAGGACAGGGATCCTACGAGCAGTACTTC.